This record looks at one T cell receptor beta chain sequence and its context. This sample stems from a study of shared clonotypes between healthy human individuals. Looking at the study overall: The study used three CD4 naive, three CD4 memory, two CD8 naive and one CD8 memory plate per donor.

The germline CDR1 and CDR2 sequences are MGHDK and SYGVNS. Trimming cost V 2 bases and J 5 bases; bases outside gene matches: 9. The CDR3 is 17 amino acids. Using immunoSEQ multiplex PCR, the repertoire was profiled, and TCRdb retains in-frame clones only, with some absent. Altogether about 2.3 million clones are present, roughly 93% being singletons, with the ten largest covering approximately 0.4%. CD45RA+ naive and CD45RA-negative memory subsets were separated from CD4+ cells. Sequencing used naive CD4+ T cells from PBMCs. Described subset: CD45RA+ positively selected. This chain connects TRBV25-1 to TRBJ2-5; 12 bases line up with TRBD2. This TCR came from a man aged 18 to 30 in good health. Some clones in this sample may be carry-over from other donors' samples. As DNA, the CDR3 is TGTGCCAGCAGTGAAAACCCGACTAGCGGGAGTGAGGAGACCCAGTACTTC. It specifies CASSENPTSGSEETQYF.